These 5 T cell receptor beta chains were all obtained from the same sample, sequenced in a study of blood T cell repertoires in COVID-19. Sequencing was performed with immunoSEQ multiplex PCR; in TCRdb, only in-frame clones are kept and a portion is missing. This repertoire shows approximately 390,000 clones, about 90% found once; its top ten account for around 7%. The material sequenced was peripheral blood. All receptors derive from a man younger than 35 with active or convalescent COVID-19.

This clone was observed once. The V call is TRBV28, the J call TRBJ2-3, with D possibly TRBD2 on 6 matching bases. CDR1 is MDHEN and CDR2 is SYDVKM in the germline V gene. This CDR3 region has 15 residues. Between the trimmed V and J ends, which lost 9 bases and 1 base, there was a span of 17 bases. CDR3 DNA sequence: TGTGCCAGTAGCCCTGCGGGAACAGGCACAGATACGCAGTATTTT. It is translated as CASSPAGTGTDTQYF.

V usage is TRBV28 and J usage is TRBJ2-1, with 10 bases aligning to TRBD2. The germline V gene has CDR1 MDHEN and CDR2 SYDVKM. Losses at the gene ends were 1 base for V and 6 bases for J; bases not matched to a gene: 3. CDR3 length: 15 amino acids. The CDR3 nucleotides read TGTGCCAGCAGTTTATACAGCGGGAGGGGCAATGAGCAGTTCTTC. Protein sequence: CASSLYSGRGNEQFF.

With regard to this clone: This CDR3 is also generated by other DNA sequences in the sample. J is TRBJ2-7 and V is TRBV19; D unclear. From germline, CDR1 is LNHDA and CDR2 SQIVND (reference sequence). CDR3 size: 13 residues. Trimming pared 2 bases from V and 0 bases from J, leaving 5 bases between. Here the CDR3 reads CASSIQVSYEQYF. CDR3 nucleotides: TGTGCCAGTAGTATACAGGTCTCCTACGAGCAGTACTTC.

The chain links TRBV12-5 to TRBJ2-1; TRBD1 matches 8 bases. The CDR3 loop spans 13 amino acids. Germline-derived CDR1 and CDR2 are LGHNT and FRNRAP. The V gene end was trimmed by 4 bases and the J gene end by 5 bases; junction bases not matched to a gene: 1. The CDR3 nucleotides read TGTGCTAGTGGTTGGGACAGGAACAATGAGCAGTTCTTC. It is translated as CASGWDRNNEQFF.

This chain uses TRBV24-1 with TRBJ2-3; no definite D call. The germline V gene has CDR1 KGHDR and CDR2 SFDVKD. V lost 2 bases and J 3 bases, leaving 8 bases between the germline ends. The CDR3 loop spans 14 amino acids. CDR3 residues: CATSDYLPTDTQYF. The CDR3 nucleotides read TGTGCCACCAGTGATTATCTTCCGACAGATACGCAGTATTTT.